The 32 T cell receptor beta chains given below trace back to one sample, sequenced in a study of regulatory T cells in long-lasting Graves disease. This sample's time point: newly diagnosed GD, antithyroid drugs for less than 3 months. Making the TCR library involved RNA that had been extracted from PBMCs. Through Arm-PCR of CDR3 regions and iRepertoire HTBI primers, TCR beta libraries were built. In TCRdb, the multiplex PCR reads were re-called with MiXCR into one record per CDR3 protein. The table shows roughly 610,000 distinct CDR3 sequences, with approximately 16% occurring only once. These sequences were also reported in another study, on T cells in Graves' hyperthyroidism and ophthalmopathy.

Here the sequenced sample was peripheral blood mononuclear cells (PBMCs), taken at new diagnosis, from a patient treated with antithyroid drugs. The origin of the receptors is a man between 18 and 35 years old with Graves disease.

V gene TRBV6-1 combines with J gene TRBJ1-2, with D unresolved. The CDR3 loop spans 10 amino acids. V shed 8 bases and J shed 9 bases, with 10 bases lying between them. Germline V CDR1 and CDR2: MNHNS, SASEGT. Written as DNA, the CDR3 is TGTGCCAGCGGGTTAATCAGCTACACCTTC. Protein product: CASGLISYTF.

This clonotype was seen ten or more times. The CDR3 is CASRPGPNTGELFF. CDR3 sequence (DNA): TGTGCCAGTAGGCCCGGGCCGAACACCGGGGAGCTGTTTTTT. This chain joins TRBV2 and TRBJ2-2; D is unclear. This CDR3 contains 14 residues. V was trimmed by 9 bases and J by 0 bases, leaving 11 bases between them. In germline, CDR1 is SNHLY, CDR2 FYNNEI.

Turning to this clonotype: This could be a read error, since a much larger clone is one nucleotide away. The chain joins TRBV20-1 to TRBJ2-4, with 9 bases that match TRBD1. The V gene end was trimmed by 5 bases and the J gene end by 13 bases; junction bases not matched to a gene: 18. This CDR3 is 15 amino acids long. Germline CDR1 DFQATT, CDR2 SNEGSKA (reference sequence). This CDR3 is CSAGRMDRGFNEQYF. In DNA form, the CDR3 reads TGCAGTGCTGGCCGCATGGACAGGGGTTTTAATGAGCAGTACTTC.

The genes are TRBV4-1 and TRBJ2-7, with a possible D match to TRBD1 (5 bases). Per germline, CDR1 MGHRA and CDR2 YSYEKL. CDR3 length: 13 amino acids. The germline V and J ends were trimmed by 2 bases and 4 bases, with 9 bases remaining between them. In DNA form, the CDR3 reads TGCGCCAGCAGCCAACAGGGATTTTACGAGCAGTACTTC. This encodes CASSQQGFYEQYF.

This clonotype was recorded a few times. The CDR3 protein is CSARTSGKGTDTQYF. CDR3 sequence (DNA): TGCAGTGCAAGGACTAGCGGGAAAGGAACAGATACGCAGTATTTT. The rearrangement uses TRBV20-1 and TRBJ2-3, with TRBD2 identical over 12 bases. The length of the CDR3 is 15 residues. CDR1 is DFQATT, CDR2 SNEGSKA, per germline (reference sequence). With V trimmed by 6 bases and J by 3 bases, 7 bases remained unmatched.

V gene TRBV3-1 combines with J gene TRBJ2-1; 8 bases map to TRBD2. Germline values: CDR1 LGHDT, CDR2 YNNKEL (reference sequence). J lost 15 bases, V lost 0 bases, and 16 bases had no gene match. The CDR3 is made up of 16 amino acids. The CDR3 DNA is TGTGCCAGCAGCCAAGATCACGGCGGGAGGAAGCCCAGGCGGTTCTTC. Its translation: CASSQDHGGRKPRRFF.

This clonotype was seen a handful of times. Germline is not matched at one junction end, which may reflect a read error. J is TRBJ2-1 and V is TRBV20-1; 8 bases are shared with TRBD2. CDR1 and CDR2 (germline): DFQATT, SNEGSKA (reference sequence). This CDR3 spans 15 amino acids. The CDR3 region has the DNA TGCAGTGCGGGGATTAGCGGGATCGGGAACAATGAGCAGCTCTTC. This sequence encodes CSAGISGIGNNEQLF.

This clonotype was recorded many times. The chain couples TRBV7-3 to TRBJ2-2, with unresolved D. Between the trimmed V and J ends, which lost 4 bases and 4 bases, there was a span of 7 bases. This CDR3 spans 13 amino acids. Germline V gives CDR1 SGHTA, CDR2 FQGTGA. The CDR3 loop reads CASSSILTGELFF. The CDR3 coding sequence is TGTGCCAGCAGCTCCATTCTCACCGGGGAGCTGTTTTTT.

The rearrangement uses TRBV14 and TRBJ2-3, with D tentatively TRBD2 (5 bases). This CDR3 region has 16 residues. Per germline, CDR1 SGHDN and CDR2 FVKESK. The V end was cut by 1 base, the J end by 6 bases, with 17 bases between. The CDR3 here is CASSQGTRGRGDTQYF. The CDR3 nucleotides are TGTGCCAGCAGCCAAGGAACTCGAGGGAGAGGTGATACGCAGTATTTT.

This clonotype was counted between two and nine times. At one of its ends the junction is not consistent with the germline gene, which may arise from a read error. The genes are TRBV12-3 or TRBV12-4 and TRBJ1-2; D gene ambiguous. The length of the CDR3 is 11 residues. CDR3 sequence (DNA): TGTGCCAGCAGTTTAGGTCCGGAGAGCTCCTTC. It specifies CASSLGPESSF.

This clonotype came up many times. The J gene is TRBJ2-3, the V gene TRBV20-1; D perhaps matches TRBD2 (6 bases). The germline CDR1 and CDR2 sequences are DFQATT and SNEGSKA (reference sequence). CDR3 length equals 16 residues. V shed 0 bases and J shed 0 bases, with 13 bases lying between them. CDR3 sequence: CSARDAQRASTDTQYF. The CDR3 DNA reads as TGCAGTGCTAGAGATGCCCAGCGGGCTAGCACAGATACGCAGTATTTT.

The chain uses TRBV3-1 and TRBJ2-7; the match to TRBD2 covers 7 bases. Germline CDR1 reads LGHDT; CDR2 reads YNNKEL (reference sequence). V lost 1 base, J lost 7 bases, and 22 bases stayed unmatched. This CDR3 has 19 residues. The CDR3 loop is CASSQVGQGASGLLLEQYF. CDR3 sequence (DNA): TGTGCCAGCAGCCAAGTGGGGCAGGGCGCCTCGGGACTACTTTTAGAGCAGTACTTC.

There are many counts of this clonotype. This chain joins TRBV7-3 and TRBJ2-3; 12 bases agree with TRBD2. The CDR3 has 17 amino acids. V dropped 1 base and J dropped 3; count of bases not matched to a gene: 5. Germline-derived CDR1 and CDR2 are SGHTA and FQGTGA. CDR3 coding DNA: TGTGCCAGCAGCTTAAGACTAGCGGGAGCTACGACAGATACGCAGTATTTT. Translated: CASSLRLAGATTDTQYF.

This clonotype was detected only a few times. The rearrangement joins TRBV28 to TRBJ1-3, with D possibly matching TRBD1 (6 bases). Per germline, CDR1 MDHEN and CDR2 SYDVKM. The CDR3 consists of 16 residues. Deletions cut 2 bases from V and 2 bases from J, with 13 bases between. The CDR3 loop is CASSLTGTITGNTIYF. CDR3 DNA: TGTGCCAGCAGTTTAACCGGGACAATAACTGGAAACACCATATATTTT.

This chain uses TRBV10-3 with TRBJ1-3; TRBD1 agrees at 10 bases. The CDR3 has 19 residues. Germline V lookup: CDR1 ENHRY, CDR2 SYGVKD. The V segment lost 2 bases and the J segment 3 bases; nucleotides outside the gene matches: 13. CDR3 sequence reads: CAISEPQPGQGLRGNTIYF. The CDR3 DNA sequence: TGTGCCATCAGTGAGCCCCAGCCGGGACAGGGGCTTCGTGGAAACACCATATATTTT.

This clonotype was counted ten times or more. CDR3 nucleotides: TGTGCCAGCAGCCCCCGACAGGGCTCCGAGCAGTACTTC. It yields the protein CASSPRQGSEQYF. The rearrangement joins TRBV7-3 to TRBJ2-7, with 7 bases matching TRBD1. The V gene end was trimmed by 5 bases and the J gene end by 6 bases; junction bases not matched to a gene: 7. This CDR3 spans 13 amino acids. Germline CDR1 SGHTA, CDR2 FQGTGA.

The rearrangement links TRBV6-1 to TRBJ2-7; D uncertain. The V end was cut by 6 bases, the J end by 6 bases, with 21 bases between. Germline loops: CDR1 MNHNS, CDR2 SASEGT. CDR3 size: 15 residues. CDR3 sequence: CASRHSGESPVEQYF. CDR3 nucleotides: TGTGCCAGCAGGCACTCCGGAGAGAGCCCTGTCGAGCAGTACTTC.

This clonotype occurred many times. The chain couples TRBV5-1 to TRBJ2-7; TRBD2 matches 9 bases. Germline V gene data show CDR1 as SGHRS and CDR2 as YFSETQ. This CDR3 spans 13 amino acids. Losses at the gene ends were 4 bases for V and 5 bases for J; bases not matched to a gene: 4. This CDR3 reads CASSPEREDEQYF. CDR3 nucleotides: TGCGCCAGCAGCCCCGAGCGGGAGGACGAGCAGTACTTC. Complete variable domain (other parts from reference TRBV5-1 and TRBJ2-7): KAGVTQTPRYLIKTRGQQVTLSCSPISGHRSVSWYQQTPGQGLQFLFEYFSETQRNKGNFPGRFSGRQFSNSRSEMNVSTLELGDSALYLCASSPEREDEQYFGPGTRLTVT.

This clonotype was seen repeatedly, ten times or more. V gene TRBV5-1 combines with J gene TRBJ2-7, with 13 bases fitting TRBD2. The CDR3 totals 13 residues. Germline V CDR1 and CDR2: SGHRS, YFSETQ. V gave up 3 bases and J gave up 6 bases; unmatched junction bases: 0. The CDR3 region is CASSWTSGGEQYF. The CDR3 DNA is TGCGCCAGCAGCTGGACTAGCGGGGGCGAGCAGTACTTC.

The chain links TRBV4-1 to TRBJ2-1; D gene ambiguous. There are 13 residues in the CDR3. V was pared by 1 base and J by 9 bases, with 10 bases between. CDR1 and CDR2 from the germline V gene are MGHRA and YSYEKL. This CDR3 is CASSQGPLGEQFF. CDR3 DNA: TGCGCCAGCAGCCAAGGCCCGTTGGGTGAGCAGTTCTTC.

This clonotype was counted ten times or more. V gene TRBV20-1 combines with J gene TRBJ2-7; tentative D call: TRBD2 (5 bases). The CDR3 totals 17 residues. V lost 3 bases and J lost 3, with 24 bases in between. Germline V gene data show CDR1 as DFQATT and CDR2 as SNEGSKA (reference sequence). For the CDR3, the DNA is TGCAGTGCTAGTTCTATCGACCGTAGCGATCTTCTCTACGAGCAGTACTTC. This codes for CSASSIDRSDLLYEQYF.

This clonotype was seen a handful of times. This chain joins TRBV19 and TRBJ2-1; 15 positions match TRBD2. The trim removed 6 bases at V and 6 bases at J, leaving 9 bases unmatched. Germline values: CDR1 LNHDA, CDR2 SQIVND (reference sequence). The CDR3 has 17 amino acids. The CDR3 region has the DNA TGTGCCAGTAGCTGGACTAGCGGGAGGGCAACTCCCAATGAGCAGTTCTTC. It encodes CASSWTSGRATPNEQFF.

There are a few counts of this clonotype. The genes are TRBV11-2 and TRBJ2-7; no definite D call. The CDR3 totals 14 residues. Per the germline V gene, CDR1 is SGHAT and CDR2 is FQNNGV. With 4 bases removed from V and 5 bases from J, the gap between germline ends came to 15 bases. In DNA, the CDR3 is TGTGCCAGCAGCTCCCGGGTGGGTTTCAACGAGCAGTACTTC. Translation: CASSSRVGFNEQYF.

This clonotype occurred a few times. The chain carries TRBV10-2 and TRBJ2-7; D gene unclear. This CDR3 spans 13 amino acids. Germline-derived CDR1 and CDR2 are WSHSY and SAAADI. V dropped 0 bases and J dropped 3 bases, with 6 bases sitting between them. The CDR3 spells CASSESQFYEQYF. In nucleotides, the CDR3 is TGCGCCAGCAGTGAGTCCCAATTCTACGAGCAGTACTTC.

The chain links TRBV18 to TRBJ2-1, with 12 bases that match TRBD2. The CDR3 length is 17 residues. Germline lookup yields CDR1 KGHSH and CDR2 LQKENI. Germline trimming cut 5 bases from V and 2 bases from J; bases unmatched to any gene: 7. The CDR3 DNA reads TGTGCCAGCTCAGACCGACTAGCGGGAGTCCCCTACAATGAGCAGTTCTTC. It is translated as CASSDRLAGVPYNEQFF. The whole variable domain, remainder taken from reference TRBV18 and TRBJ2-1, is NAGVMQNPRHLVRRRGQEARLRCSPMKGHSHVYWYRQLPEEGLKFMVYLQKENIIDESGMPKERFSAEFPKEGPSILRIQQVVRGDSAAYFCASSDRLAGVPYNEQFFGPGTRLTVL.

This clonotype was found a few times. This chain uses TRBV20-1 with TRBJ2-3; 7 bases map to TRBD2. This CDR3 spans 15 amino acids. V lost 3 bases and J lost 4; bases outside the gene matches: 10. The V gene's germline CDR1 is DFQATT and CDR2 SNEGSKA (reference sequence). This chain's CDR3 is CSARVASGSADTQYF. The CDR3, as DNA: TGCAGTGCTAGGGTGGCTAGCGGATCAGCAGATACGCAGTATTTT.

This clonotype was counted only a few times. The rearrangement uses TRBV20-1 and TRBJ1-2, with 7 bases fitting TRBD1. V lost 5 bases to trimming and J lost 13 bases; unmatched junction nucleotides: 13. CDR3 size: 12 residues. Germline V gene data show CDR1 as DFQATT and CDR2 as SNEGSKA (reference sequence). As DNA, the CDR3 is TGCAGTGCTCCCATTCGAGGGGGCCGGAGCACCTTC. This codes for CSAPIRGGRSTF.

This clonotype was seen repeatedly, ten times or more. The CDR3 coding sequence is TGTGCCAGCAGCTTGAGACAGGGAGAGCAGTACTTC. Its translation: CASSLRQGEQYF. V gene TRBV7-9 combines with J gene TRBJ2-7; 7 bases line up with TRBD1. Germline CDR1 and CDR2: SEHNR and FQNEAQ (reference sequence). J lost 7 bases, V lost 3 bases, and 3 bases had no gene match. The length of the CDR3 is 12 residues.

This clonotype has a count of ten or more. Given a much more abundant clone one base away, this may be a read error. This chain joins TRBV7-2 and TRBJ2-1, with a weak D call TRBD2 (5 bases). The CDR3 loop spans 15 amino acids. Germline lookup yields CDR1 SGHTA and CDR2 FQGNSA. Trimming removed 3 bases from V and 0 bases from J, with 9 bases in between. CDR3 DNA: TGTGCCAGCAGCTTTAGCGTGAGCTCCTACAATGAGCAGTTCTTC. This codes for CASSFSVSSYNEQFF.

Points on this clonotype: This may come from a read error, since a much larger clone is one base off. CDR3 DNA sequence: TGTGCCAGCAGAACCGGGACGGCCTTCGGGGCCGGGGAGCTGTTTTTT. As protein: CASRTGTAFGAGELFF. The rearrangement uses TRBV2 and TRBJ2-2; D may correspond to TRBD1 or TRBD2 (5 bases each). This CDR3 contains 16 residues. The germline V and J ends were trimmed by 6 bases and 6 bases, with 20 bases remaining between them. CDR1 SNHLY and CDR2 FYNNEI come from the germline V gene.

This clonotype was recorded a few times. The rearrangement links TRBV9 to TRBJ2-1, with a possible D match to TRBD2 (6 bases). CDR1 and CDR2 (germline): SGDLS, YYNGEE. Trimming pared 0 bases from V and 4 bases from J, leaving 14 bases between. The CDR3 has 16 residues. CDR3 nucleotides: TGTGCCAGCAGCGTAGGAGGTAGCGGTCAATACAATGAGCAGTTCTTC. Amino acids: CASSVGGSGQYNEQFF.

This clonotype has at least ten counts. This chain links TRBV5-1 with TRBJ2-7, with 9 bases that match TRBD1. The CDR3 is made up of 14 amino acids. V lost 4 bases to trimming and J lost 6 bases; unmatched junction nucleotides: 8. Germline-derived CDR1 and CDR2 are SGHRS and YFSETQ. The CDR3 here is CASSRWGQGSEQYF. The CDR3 DNA sequence: TGCGCCAGCAGCCGCTGGGGACAGGGCTCCGAGCAGTACTTC.